This TCR beta chain was captured in a study of identical twins. Broader study findings: Researchers reported excess low generation probability among twin-shared out-of-frame alpha sequences.

Of note for this clonotype: Its antigen is as yet unknown.

This CDR3 has 14 amino acids. Germline lookup yields CDR1 SGHTA and CDR2 FQGNSA. V trimming: 3 bases; J trimming: 8 bases; junction bases outside the gene matches: 6. Template switching introduced a universal primer site, and the cDNA bore unique molecular identifiers. TCRdb re-analysed the 5' RACE reads in MiXCR, keeping a single row per CDR3 protein. The profile shows about 240,000 distinct CDR3 sequences, 9.5% to 15% of them singletons. This sample also appeared in a second study, on yellow fever vaccine responses in identical twins. From that paper: In identical twins, vaccine T cell responses appeared partly shared and partly individual.

This receptor was obtained from a woman under 30 in good health. Sequencing input: memory (CD45RO+) T cells sorted from blood. The rearrangement uses TRBV7-2 and TRBJ2-1; 8 positions match TRBD2. The CDR3, as DNA: TGTGCCAGCAGCTTGTCCGGGACTAGTTATGAGCAGTTCTTC. Translation: CASSLSGTSYEQFF.